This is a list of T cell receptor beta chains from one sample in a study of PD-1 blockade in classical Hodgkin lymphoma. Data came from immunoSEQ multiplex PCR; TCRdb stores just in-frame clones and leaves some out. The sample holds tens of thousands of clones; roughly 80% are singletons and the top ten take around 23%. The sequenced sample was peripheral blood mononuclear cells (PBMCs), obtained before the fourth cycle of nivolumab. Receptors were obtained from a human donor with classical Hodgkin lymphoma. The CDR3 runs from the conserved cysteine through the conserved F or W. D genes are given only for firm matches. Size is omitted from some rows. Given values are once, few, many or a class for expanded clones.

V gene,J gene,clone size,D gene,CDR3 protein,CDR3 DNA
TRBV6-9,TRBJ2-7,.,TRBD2,CASNPPSRSGIRLGYEQYF,TGTGCCAGCAACCCCCCCTCCCGTAGCGGGATAAGGTTGGGCTACGAGCAGTACTTC
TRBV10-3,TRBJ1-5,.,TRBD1,CAISGSRQGGNQPQHF,TGTGCCATCAGTGGTTCTCGACAGGGGGGTAATCAGCCCCAGCATTTT
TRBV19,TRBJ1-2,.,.,CASTPLKNQGPDYGYTF,TGTGCCAGTACCCCTCTAAAAAACCAGGGGCCCGACTATGGCTACACCTTC
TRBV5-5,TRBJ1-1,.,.,CASAAGRMNTEAFF,TGTGCCAGCGCTGCCGGAAGGATGAACACTGAAGCTTTCTTT
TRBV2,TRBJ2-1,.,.,CASRRRSYNEQFF,TGTGCCAGCCGACGGCGTAGTTACAATGAGCAGTTCTTC
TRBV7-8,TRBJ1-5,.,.,CASSLGNQPQHF,TGTGCCAGCAGCTTGGGTAATCAGCCCCAGCATTTT
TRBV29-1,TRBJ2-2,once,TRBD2,CSASGSMTGELFF,TGCAGCGCCAGCGGGAGCATGACCGGGGAGCTGTTTTTT
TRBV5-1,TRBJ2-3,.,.,CASSLAPLSTDTQYF,TGCGCCAGCAGCTTGGCCCCTTTGAGCACAGATACGCAGTATTTT
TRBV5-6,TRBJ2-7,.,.,CASTLQSSYEQYF,TGTGCCAGCACACTCCAGAGCTCCTACGAGCAGTACTTC
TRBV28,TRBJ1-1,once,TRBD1,CASSRLTGLRDTEAFF,TGTGCCAGCAGTAGACTGACAGGGTTGAGGGACACTGAAGCTTTCTTT
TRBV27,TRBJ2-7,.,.,CASSPTGISSYEQYF,TGTGCCAGCAGTCCCACAGGGATTAGCTCCTACGAGCAGTACTTC
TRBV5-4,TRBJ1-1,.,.,CASSSPPGGDTEAFF,TGTGCCAGCAGCTCCCCTCCGGGGGGTGACACTGAAGCTTTCTTT
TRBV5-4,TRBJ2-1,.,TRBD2,CASSLRLASLNEQFF,TGTGCCAGCAGCTTGCGACTAGCCAGCTTGAATGAGCAGTTCTTC
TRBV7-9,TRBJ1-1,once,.,CASSLIDSFNTEAFF,TGTGCCAGCAGCTTAATAGACAGCTTTAACACTGAAGCTTTCTTT
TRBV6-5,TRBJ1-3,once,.,CASSLQGSGNTIYF,TGTGCCAGCAGTTTACAGGGCTCTGGAAACACCATATATTTT
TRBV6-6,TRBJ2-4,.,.,CASIGKNIQYF,TGTGCCAGCATAGGGAAAAACATTCAGTACTTC
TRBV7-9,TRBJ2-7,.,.,CASSLIQGEEQYF,TGTGCCAGCAGCTTAATCCAAGGTGAGGAGCAGTACTTC
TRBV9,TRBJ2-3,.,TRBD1,CASSEGAEQGTDTQYF,TGTGCCAGCAGCGAGGGGGCCGAACAGGGCACAGATACGCAGTATTTT
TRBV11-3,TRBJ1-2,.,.,CASSDRGLYGYTF,TGTGCCAGCAGCGACCGAGGGCTGTATGGCTACACCTTC
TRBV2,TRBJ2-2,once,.,CASTQRAGELFF,TGTGCCAGCACTCAGCGCGCCGGGGAGCTGTTTTTT
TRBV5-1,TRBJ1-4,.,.,CASSSSNKGLNEKLFF,TGCGCCAGCAGCTCTTCCAACAAAGGCTTGAATGAAAAACTGTTTTTT
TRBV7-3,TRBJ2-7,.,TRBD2,CASSLTGLAEVPYEQYF,TGTGCCAGCAGCTTAACGGGACTAGCGGAAGTCCCCTACGAGCAGTACTTC
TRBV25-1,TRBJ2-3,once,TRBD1,CASSGGQGWADTQYF,TGTGCCAGCAGTGGGGGACAGGGCTGGGCAGATACGCAGTATTTT
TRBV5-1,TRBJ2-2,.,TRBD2,CASSPPSGKAGELFF,TGCGCCAGCAGCCCTCCCAGCGGGAAAGCCGGGGAGCTGTTTTTT
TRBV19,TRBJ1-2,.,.,CATLKGGEGYGYTF,TGTGCCACCCTCAAGGGAGGGGAAGGATATGGCTACACCTTC
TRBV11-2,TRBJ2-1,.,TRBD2,CASSYRPSGGAGKNEQFF,TGTGCCAGCAGCTATAGACCTAGCGGGGGGGCCGGGAAAAATGAGCAGTTCTTC
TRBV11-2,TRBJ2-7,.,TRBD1,CASSLDPRQGYEQYF,TGTGCCAGCAGCTTAGACCCTAGACAGGGCTACGAGCAGTACTTC
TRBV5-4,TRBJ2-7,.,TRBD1,CASSPGQGRSTYEQYF,TGTGCCAGCAGCCCCGGACAGGGCAGGTCTACCTACGAGCAGTACTTC
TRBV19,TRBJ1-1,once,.,CASSTGNTEAFF,TGTGCCAGTAGTACGGGCAACACTGAAGCTTTCTTT
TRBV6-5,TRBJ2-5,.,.,CASRLQGGETQYF,TGTGCCAGCAGACTACAGGGTGGAGAGACCCAGTACTTC
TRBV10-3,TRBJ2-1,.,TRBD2,CAISDLLAGGRNEQFF,TGTGCCATCAGTGACCTCCTAGCGGGGGGCCGGAATGAGCAGTTCTTC
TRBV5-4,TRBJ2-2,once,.,CASSPLTGELFF,TGTGCCAGCAGCCCCTTAACCGGGGAGCTGTTTTTT
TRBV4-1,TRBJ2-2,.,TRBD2,CASSRMGAGGNGELFF,TGCGCCAGCAGCCGGATGGGAGCGGGGGGCAACGGGGAGCTGTTTTTT
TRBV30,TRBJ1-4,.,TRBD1,CAWSAGGIEKLFF,TGTGCCTGGAGTGCAGGGGGGATTGAAAAACTGTTTTTT
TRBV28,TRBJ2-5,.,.,CASRGVGQETQYF,TGTGCCAGCAGGGGCGTGGGACAAGAGACCCAGTACTTC
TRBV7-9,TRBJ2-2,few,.,CASSLGGRSRSGELFF,TGTGCCAGCAGCTTAGGGGGGAGGTCTCGCTCCGGGGAGCTGTTTTTT
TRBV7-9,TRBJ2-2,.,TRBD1,CASRRQGLGGELFF,TGTGCCAGCAGGAGACAGGGGCTGGGCGGGGAGCTGTTTTTT
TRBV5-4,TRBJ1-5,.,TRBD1,CASSRDGQGGQPQHF,TGTGCCAGCAGCCGAGATGGACAGGGCGGGCAGCCCCAGCATTTT
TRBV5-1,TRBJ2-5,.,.,CASSPGTGFGETQYF,TGCGCCAGCAGCCCCGGGACGGGTTTTGGGGAGACCCAGTACTTC
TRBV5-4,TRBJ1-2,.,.,CASSPEHREAYGYTF,TGTGCCAGCAGCCCCGAACACAGAGAAGCCTATGGCTACACCTTC
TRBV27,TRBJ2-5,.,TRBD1,CASSSAGTGQETQYF,TGTGCCAGCAGCTCTGCCGGGACAGGGCAAGAGACCCAGTACTTC
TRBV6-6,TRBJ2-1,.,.,CASSYSRSNEQFF,TGTGCCAGCAGTTACTCTCGATCCAATGAGCAGTTCTTC
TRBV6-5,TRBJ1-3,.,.,CASSFKGFPSGNTIYF,TGTGCCAGCAGTTTTAAGGGGTTCCCCTCTGGAAACACCATATATTTT
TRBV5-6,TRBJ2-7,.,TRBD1,CASSWEGDRGSYEQYF,TGTGCCAGCAGCTGGGAGGGGGACAGGGGCTCCTACGAGCAGTACTTC
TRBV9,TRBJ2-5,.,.,CASSVGSRGVGETQYF,TGTGCCAGCAGCGTGGGATCTCGGGGCGTAGGGGAGACCCAGTACTTC
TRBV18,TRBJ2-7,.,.,CASSYDESHEQYF,TGTGCCAGCTCATATGATGAAAGCCACGAGCAGTACTTC
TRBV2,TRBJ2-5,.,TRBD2,CASSRLAGGPETQYF,TGTGCCAGCAGCCGACTAGCGGGGGGGCCAGAGACCCAGTACTTC
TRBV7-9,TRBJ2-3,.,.,CASSPRGPDTQYF,TGTGCCAGCAGCCCGAGGGGCCCAGATACGCAGTATTTT
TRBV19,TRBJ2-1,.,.,CASRVTGANGGEQFF,TGTGCCAGTAGGGTGACAGGAGCCAACGGTGGGGAGCAGTTCTTC
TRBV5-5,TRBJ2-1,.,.,CASSGPYTGKRTEQFF,TGTGCCAGCAGCGGGCCTTATACAGGGAAAAGGACTGAGCAGTTCTTC
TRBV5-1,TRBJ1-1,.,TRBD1,CASSLGTPSRGGEAFF,TGCGCCAGCAGCTTGGGGACTCCAAGCCGAGGGGGCGAAGCTTTCTTT
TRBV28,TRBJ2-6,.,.,CASSLSGAGANVLTF,TGTGCCAGCAGTTTATCAGGGGCTGGGGCCAACGTCCTGACTTTC
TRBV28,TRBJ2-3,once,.,CASSWGRNQDTQYF,TGTGCCAGCAGTTGGGGACGCAATCAAGATACGCAGTATTTT
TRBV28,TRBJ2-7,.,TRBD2,CASSFEAGGASQQYF,TGTGCCAGCAGTTTTGAGGCGGGAGGAGCCTCGCAGCAGTACTTC
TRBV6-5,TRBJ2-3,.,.,CASSMDFTSTDTQYF,TGTGCCAGCAGTATGGACTTCACTAGCACAGATACGCAGTATTTT
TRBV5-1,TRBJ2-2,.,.,CASSLGGRNTGELFF,TGCGCCAGCAGCTTGGGAGGGAGGAACACCGGGGAGCTGTTTTTT
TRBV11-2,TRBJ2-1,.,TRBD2,CASSFTSGRGHEQFF,TGTGCCAGCAGCTTTACTAGCGGGAGGGGGCATGAGCAGTTCTTC
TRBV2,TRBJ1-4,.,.,CASSERQGNEKLFF,TGTGCCAGCAGTGAACGGCAGGGGAATGAAAAACTGTTTTTT
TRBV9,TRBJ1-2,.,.,CASNSFEARNYGYTF,TGTGCCAGCAATAGTTTTGAGGCCCGCAACTATGGCTACACCTTC
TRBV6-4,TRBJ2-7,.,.,CASSHPEYEQYF,TGTGCCAGCAGTCACCCGGAGTACGAGCAGTACTTC